What follows is one T cell receptor (beta chain) and its context. Its specificity is not known. The record originates from a study of PD-1 blockade in classical Hodgkin lymphoma. Overall study results and limits: Baseline TCR diversity was reportedly lower in newly diagnosed patients than in healthy donors. It was reported as lower still in relapsed/refractory patients. Factors driving the repertoire differences, possibly disease activity or prior therapy, remain undefined.

Germline V gene lookup returns CDR1 LNHDA and CDR2 SQIVND (reference sequence). V was trimmed by 5 bases and J by 6 bases, leaving 11 bases between them. The CDR3 spans 14 residues. Documented time point: newly diagnosed, previously untreated cHL patient sample. PBMCs representing newly diagnosed, untreated classical Hodgkin lymphoma functioned as the comparison. TCRdb's copy holds only in-frame clones and misses some; the assay was immunoSEQ multiplex PCR. The sample records 20,000 to 25,000 clones, roughly 94% being singletons. The sequenced sample was peripheral blood mononuclear cells (PBMCs). The sequence came from a human donor with classical Hodgkin lymphoma. V is TRBV19 and J is TRBJ1-6, with D tentatively TRBD1 (5 bases). The CDR3 protein is CASSPGRINSPLHF. In DNA, the CDR3 is TGTGCCAGTAGTCCGGGACGGATTAATTCACCCCTCCACTTT.